This T cell receptor (beta chain) was sequenced for a study of cytomegalovirus exposure and HLA in healthy donors. The study, taken as a whole, reports: Investigators reported 150 to 200 TCR beta chains as tied to cytomegalovirus. A likely sequencing artifact accounted for one observed cluster of highly shared sequence variants.

The PCR employed 60 Vbeta primers together with 13 Jbeta primers. Assay: immunoSEQ multiplex PCR; the TCRdb copy retains only in-frame clones and omits some. The sample has some 240,000 clones; 85% to 95% are singletons. Points on this clone: What it binds is unknown.

The V gene's germline CDR1 is KGHSH and CDR2 LQKENI. Germline trimming cut 4 bases from V and 5 bases from J; bases unmatched to any gene: 12. The CDR3 covers 16 residues. The chain links TRBV18 to TRBJ1-2; TRBD1 aligns across 8 bases. The specimen sequenced was PBMCs. This TCR derives from a girl under 10 years old in good health and CMV-seronegative. The CDR3: CASSRSADRAFYGYTF. In nucleotides, the CDR3 is TGTGCCAGCTCACGTTCTGCGGACAGGGCCTTTTATGGCTACACCTTC.